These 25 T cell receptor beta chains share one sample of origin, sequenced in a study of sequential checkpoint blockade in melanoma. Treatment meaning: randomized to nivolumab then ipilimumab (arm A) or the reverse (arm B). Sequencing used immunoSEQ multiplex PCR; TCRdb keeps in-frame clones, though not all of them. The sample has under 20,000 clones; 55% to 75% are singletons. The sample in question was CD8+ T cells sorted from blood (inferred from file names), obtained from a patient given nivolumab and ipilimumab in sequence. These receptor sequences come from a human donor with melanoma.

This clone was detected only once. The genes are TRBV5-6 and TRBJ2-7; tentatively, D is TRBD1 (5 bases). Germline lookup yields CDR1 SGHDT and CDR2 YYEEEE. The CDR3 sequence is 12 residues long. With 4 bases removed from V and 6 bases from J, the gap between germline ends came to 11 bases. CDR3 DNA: TGTGCCAGCAGCCATCAGGGCGGCGAGCAGTACTTC. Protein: CASSHQGGEQYF.

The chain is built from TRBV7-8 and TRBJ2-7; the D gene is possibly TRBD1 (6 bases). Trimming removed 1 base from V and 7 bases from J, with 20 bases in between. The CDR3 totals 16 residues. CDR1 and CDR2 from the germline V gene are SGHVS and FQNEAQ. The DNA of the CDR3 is TGTGCCAGCAGCTTAGGACAACAGGGTATAGCTAGAGAGCAGTACTTC. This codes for CASSLGQQGIAREQYF.

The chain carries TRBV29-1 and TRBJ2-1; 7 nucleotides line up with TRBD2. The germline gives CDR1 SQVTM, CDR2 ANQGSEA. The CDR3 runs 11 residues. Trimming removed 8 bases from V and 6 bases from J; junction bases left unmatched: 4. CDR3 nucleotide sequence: TGCAGCACCGGCGGGGGCAATGAGCAGTTCTTC. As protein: CSTGGGNEQFF.

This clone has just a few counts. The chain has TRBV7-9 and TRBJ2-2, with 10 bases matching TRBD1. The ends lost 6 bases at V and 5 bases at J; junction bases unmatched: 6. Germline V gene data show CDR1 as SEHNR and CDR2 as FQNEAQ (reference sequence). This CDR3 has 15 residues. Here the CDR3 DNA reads TGTGCCAGCAGTTCTCGGACAGGGGGGACCGGGGAGCTGTTTTTT. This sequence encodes CASSSRTGGTGELFF.

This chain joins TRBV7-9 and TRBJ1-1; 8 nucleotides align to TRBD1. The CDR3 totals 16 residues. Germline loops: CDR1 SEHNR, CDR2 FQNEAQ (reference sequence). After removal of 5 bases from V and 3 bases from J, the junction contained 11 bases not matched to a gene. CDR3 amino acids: CASSTRTGLQDTEAFF. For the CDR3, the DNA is TGTGCCAGCAGCACGAGGACAGGGCTTCAGGACACTGAAGCTTTCTTT.

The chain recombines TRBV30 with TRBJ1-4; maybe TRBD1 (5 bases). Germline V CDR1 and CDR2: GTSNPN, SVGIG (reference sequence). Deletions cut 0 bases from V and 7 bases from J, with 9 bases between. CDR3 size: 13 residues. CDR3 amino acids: CAWSVGGSEKLFF. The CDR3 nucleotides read TGTGCCTGGAGTGTGGGGGGGTCTGAAAAACTGTTTTTT.

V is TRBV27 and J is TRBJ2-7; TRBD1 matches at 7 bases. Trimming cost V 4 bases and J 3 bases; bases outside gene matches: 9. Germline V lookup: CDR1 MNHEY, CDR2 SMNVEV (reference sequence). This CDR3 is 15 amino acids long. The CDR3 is CASSSPTGSRYEQYF. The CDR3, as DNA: TGTGCCAGCAGTTCCCCGACAGGGTCCCGCTACGAGCAGTACTTC.

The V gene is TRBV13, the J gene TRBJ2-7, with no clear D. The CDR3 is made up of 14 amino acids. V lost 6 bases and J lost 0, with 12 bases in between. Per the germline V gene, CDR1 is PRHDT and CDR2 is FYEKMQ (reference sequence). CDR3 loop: CASSGQESSYEQYF. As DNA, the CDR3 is TGTGCCAGCAGTGGGCAGGAAAGCTCCTACGAGCAGTACTTC.

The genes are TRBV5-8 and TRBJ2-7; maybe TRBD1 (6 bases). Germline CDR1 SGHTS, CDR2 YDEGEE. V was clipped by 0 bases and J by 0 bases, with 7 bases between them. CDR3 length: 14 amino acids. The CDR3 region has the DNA TGTGCCAGCAGCTTGGTAGGGGGCTCCTACGAGCAGTACTTC. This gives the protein CASSLVGGSYEQYF.

CDR3 region: CASSLGGVNQPQHF. The DNA for the CDR3 is TGTGCCAGCAGCTTAGGGGGAGTCAATCAGCCCCAGCATTTT. The chain carries TRBV7-9 and TRBJ1-5; no reliable D call. CDR1 and CDR2 (germline): SEHNR, FQNEAQ (reference sequence). There are 14 residues in the CDR3. V was clipped by 1 base and J by 3 bases, with 7 bases between them.

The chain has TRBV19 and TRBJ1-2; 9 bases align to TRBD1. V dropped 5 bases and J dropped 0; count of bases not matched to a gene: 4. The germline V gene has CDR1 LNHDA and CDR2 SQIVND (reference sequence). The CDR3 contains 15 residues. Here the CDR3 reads CASSVGTGTNYGYTF. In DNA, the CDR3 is TGTGCCAGTAGTGTTGGGACAGGGACTAACTATGGCTACACCTTC.

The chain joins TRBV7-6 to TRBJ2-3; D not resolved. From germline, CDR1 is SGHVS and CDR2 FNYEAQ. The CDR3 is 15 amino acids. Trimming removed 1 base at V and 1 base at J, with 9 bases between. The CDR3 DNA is TGTGCCAGCAGCTTAGTCGTTACAGGCACAGATACGCAGTATTTT. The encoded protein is CASSLVVTGTDTQYF. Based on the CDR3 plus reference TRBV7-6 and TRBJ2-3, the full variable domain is GAGVSQSPRYKVTKRGQDVALRCDPISGHVSLYWYRQALGQGPEFLTYFNYEAQQDKSGLPNDRFSAERPEGSISTLTIQRTEQRDSAMYRCASSLVVTGTDTQYFGPGTRLTVL.

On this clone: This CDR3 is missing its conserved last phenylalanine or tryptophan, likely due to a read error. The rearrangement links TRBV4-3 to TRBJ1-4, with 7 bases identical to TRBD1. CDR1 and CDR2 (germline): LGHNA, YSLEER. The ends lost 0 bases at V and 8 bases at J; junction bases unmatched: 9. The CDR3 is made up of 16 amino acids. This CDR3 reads CASSQDRQGINEKLFL. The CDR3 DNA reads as TGCGCCAGCAGCCAAGACCGACAGGGAATCAACGAAAAACTGTTTCTT.

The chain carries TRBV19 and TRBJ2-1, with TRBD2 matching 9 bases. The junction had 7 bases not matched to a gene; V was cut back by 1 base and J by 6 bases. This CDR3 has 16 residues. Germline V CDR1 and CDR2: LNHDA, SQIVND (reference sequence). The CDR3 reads CASSIVSGSVGNEQFF. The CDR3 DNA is TGTGCCAGTAGTATAGTTAGCGGGAGCGTTGGCAATGAGCAGTTCTTC.

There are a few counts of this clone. The CDR3 is CASSQDRGLLYEQYF. CDR3 in DNA: TGCGCCAGCAGCCAAGATCGAGGCCTACTCTACGAGCAGTACTTC. The chain joins TRBV4-1 to TRBJ2-7; no reliable D call. The CDR3 covers 15 residues. The germline CDR1 and CDR2 sequences are MGHRA and YSYEKL. Trimming took off 0 bases at V and 3 bases at J, with 12 bases between the two ends.

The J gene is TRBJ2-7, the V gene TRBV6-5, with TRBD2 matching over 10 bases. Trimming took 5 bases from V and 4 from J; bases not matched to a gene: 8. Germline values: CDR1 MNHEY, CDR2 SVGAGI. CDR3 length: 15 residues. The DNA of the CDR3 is TGTGCCAGCAGTCGAACCTCTAGCGGGAGTTACGAGCAGTACTTC. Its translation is CASSRTSSGSYEQYF.

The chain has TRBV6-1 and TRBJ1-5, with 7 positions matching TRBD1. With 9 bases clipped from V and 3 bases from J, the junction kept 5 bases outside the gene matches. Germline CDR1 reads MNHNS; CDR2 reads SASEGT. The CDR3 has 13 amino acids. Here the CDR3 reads CASGDRDNQPQHF. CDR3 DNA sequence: TGTGCCAGTGGAGACAGGGACAATCAGCCCCAGCATTTT.

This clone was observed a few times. The CDR3 is CASSQGTGGTYEQYF. CDR3 sequence (DNA): TGCGCCAGCAGCCAAGGGACAGGGGGGACCTACGAGCAGTACTTC. V usage is TRBV4-1 and J usage is TRBJ2-7, with TRBD1 identical over 10 bases. The CDR3 loop spans 15 amino acids. Germline V gene lookup returns CDR1 MGHRA and CDR2 YSYEKL. The ends lost 1 base at V and 2 bases at J; junction bases unmatched: 2.

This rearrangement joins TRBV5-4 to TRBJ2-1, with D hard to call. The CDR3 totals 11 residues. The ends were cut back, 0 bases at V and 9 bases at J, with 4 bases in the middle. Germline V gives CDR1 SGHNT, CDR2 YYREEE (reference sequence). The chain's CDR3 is CASSLGSEQFF. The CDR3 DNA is TGTGCCAGCAGCTTGGGCAGTGAGCAGTTCTTC.

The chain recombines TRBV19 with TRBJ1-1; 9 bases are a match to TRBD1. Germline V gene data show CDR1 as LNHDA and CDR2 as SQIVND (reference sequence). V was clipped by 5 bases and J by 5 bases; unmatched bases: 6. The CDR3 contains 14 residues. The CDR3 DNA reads TGTGCCAGTAGTGTGGGGACAGGGCTTACTGAAGCTTTCTTT. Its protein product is CASSVGTGLTEAFF.

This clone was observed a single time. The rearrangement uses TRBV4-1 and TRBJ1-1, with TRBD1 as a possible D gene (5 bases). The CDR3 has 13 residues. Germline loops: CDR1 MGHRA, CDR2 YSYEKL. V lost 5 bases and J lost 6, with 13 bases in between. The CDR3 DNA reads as TGCGCCAGCAGCGTAGACAGCGTCCCTGAAGCTTTCTTT. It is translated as CASSVDSVPEAFF.

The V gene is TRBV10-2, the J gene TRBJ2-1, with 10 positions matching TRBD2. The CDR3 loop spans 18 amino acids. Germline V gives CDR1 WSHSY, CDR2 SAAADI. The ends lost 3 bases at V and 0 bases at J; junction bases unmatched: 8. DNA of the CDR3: TGCGCCAGCAGTGACCCCGGAGCGGGAGGGCCCTCCTACAATGAGCAGTTCTTC. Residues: CASSDPGAGGPSYNEQFF.

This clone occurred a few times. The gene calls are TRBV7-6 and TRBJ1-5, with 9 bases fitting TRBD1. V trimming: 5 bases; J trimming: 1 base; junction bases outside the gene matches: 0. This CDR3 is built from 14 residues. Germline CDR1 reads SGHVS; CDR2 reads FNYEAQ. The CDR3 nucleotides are TGTGCCAGCAGCGGGACAGGGAGCAATCAGCCCCAGCATTTT. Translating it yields CASSGTGSNQPQHF. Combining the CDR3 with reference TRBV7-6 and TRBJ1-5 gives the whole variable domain GAGVSQSPRYKVTKRGQDVALRCDPISGHVSLYWYRQALGQGPEFLTYFNYEAQQDKSGLPNDRFSAERPEGSISTLTIQRTEQRDSAMYRCASSGTGSNQPQHFGDGTRLSIL.

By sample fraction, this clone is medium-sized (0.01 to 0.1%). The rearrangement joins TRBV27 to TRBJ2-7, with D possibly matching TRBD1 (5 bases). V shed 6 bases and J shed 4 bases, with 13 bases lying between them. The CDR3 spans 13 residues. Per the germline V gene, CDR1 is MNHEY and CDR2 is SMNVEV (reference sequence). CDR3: CASSRTGVYEQYF. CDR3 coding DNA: TGTGCCAGCAGCCGTACAGGCGTGTACGAGCAGTACTTC.

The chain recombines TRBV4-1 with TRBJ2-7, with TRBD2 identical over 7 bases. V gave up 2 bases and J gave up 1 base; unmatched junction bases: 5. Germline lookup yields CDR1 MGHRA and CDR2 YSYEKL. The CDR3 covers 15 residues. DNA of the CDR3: TGCGCCAGCAGCCAATCCGGAGCGGGATCCTACGAGCAGTACTTC. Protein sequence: CASSQSGAGSYEQYF.